Below, 22 T cell receptor beta chains from the same sample are listed, as sequenced in a study of blood T cell repertoires in COVID-19. TCRdb keeps only in-frame clones here, not all; method: immunoSEQ multiplex PCR. The sample contains around 180,000 clones, approximately 85% of which appear only once. Source material: peripheral blood. These receptors originate from a woman older than 75 with acute or convalescent COVID-19.

This sequence joins TRBV24-1 and TRBJ2-1; 8 positions agree with TRBD2. Germline V gene lookup returns CDR1 KGHDR and CDR2 SFDVKD. V lost 7 bases and J lost 2; bases outside the gene matches: 0. CDR3 length: 13 residues. The CDR3 sequence: CATSGGAYNEQFF. DNA for the CDR3: TGTGCCACCAGCGGGGGGGCCTACAATGAGCAGTTCTTC.

This clone was picked up one time. V gene TRBV27 combines with J gene TRBJ1-5; possibly TRBD1 for D (6 bases). The CDR3 runs 15 residues. Trimming removed 5 bases at V and 0 bases at J, with 11 bases between. CDR1 MNHEY and CDR2 SMNVEV come from the germline V gene (reference sequence). In DNA, the CDR3 is TGTGCCAGCAGTCCCGGACAGATTAGCAATCAGCCCCAGCATTTT. Protein: CASSPGQISNQPQHF.

V gene TRBV7-2 combines with J gene TRBJ2-1; D unclear. The CDR3 has 12 amino acids. Germline V gives CDR1 SGHTA, CDR2 FQGNSA. V shed 2 bases and J shed 10 bases, with 9 bases lying between them. The CDR3 protein is CASSLYAQEQFF. CDR3 coding DNA: TGTGCCAGCAGCTTATACGCACAGGAGCAGTTCTTC.

The chain employs TRBV20-1 and TRBJ1-2; TRBD1 matches 8 bases. The germline gives CDR1 DFQATT, CDR2 SNEGSKA (reference sequence). Unmatched junction bases numbered 7, after V lost 3 bases and J lost 13 bases. The CDR3 loop spans 11 amino acids. CDR3 in amino acids: CSARVDRAATF. For the CDR3, the DNA is TGCAGTGCTAGGGTGGACAGGGCGGCCACCTTC.

The V and J genes are TRBV20-1 and TRBJ2-7, with 12 bases fitting TRBD2. The V gene end was trimmed by 3 bases and the J gene end by 2 bases; junction bases not matched to a gene: 8. Germline V gene sequence: CDR1 DFQATT, CDR2 SNEGSKA (reference sequence). This CDR3 has 16 amino acids. CDR3 residues: CSASSGASGRAYEQYF. In DNA, the CDR3 is TGCAGTGCTAGTTCCGGGGCTAGCGGGAGGGCCTACGAGCAGTACTTC.

CDR3 sequence reads: CASSQEGQPTDTQYF. The DNA for the CDR3 is TGTGCCAGCAGCCAAGAGGGCCAACCCACAGATACGCAGTATTTT. V usage is TRBV4-2 and J usage is TRBJ2-3, with no clear D. The V end was cut by 0 bases, the J end by 2 bases, with 9 bases between. Germline-derived CDR1 and CDR2 are LGHNA and YNFKEQ. The length of the CDR3 is 15 residues.

The V call is TRBV6-2 or TRBV6-3, the J call TRBJ1-6; TRBD1 might be the D (5 bases). This CDR3 has 16 residues. Deletions cut 2 bases from V and 6 bases from J, with 14 bases between. In germline, CDR1 is MNHEY, CDR2 SVGEGT. The CDR3 DNA reads as TGTGCCAGCAGTTACAGGGTCGGGGGTATTAATTCACCCCTCCACTTT. Translated: CASSYRVGGINSPLHF.

This chain joins TRBV19 and TRBJ1-5; 8 bases match TRBD1. CDR1 is LNHDA and CDR2 is SQIVND in the germline V gene (reference sequence). V dropped 1 base and J dropped 2; count of bases not matched to a gene: 7. The CDR3 length is 17 residues. The CDR3: CASSIGGAGGGNQPQHF. For the CDR3, the DNA is TGTGCCAGTAGTATAGGTGGGGCAGGGGGCGGCAATCAGCCCCAGCATTTT.

The chain couples TRBV27 to TRBJ1-1, with D unclear. The V end lost 2 bases, the J end lost 4 bases, and 20 bases lay between the germline ends. Germline V gene sequence: CDR1 MNHEY, CDR2 SMNVEV (reference sequence). The CDR3 has 17 amino acids. The CDR3 DNA follows: TGTGCCAGCAGTTTAGGCGGGGTGAGGTTGACGGGCACTGAAGCTTTCTTT. The encoded protein is CASSLGGVRLTGTEAFF.

The V call is TRBV6-5, the J call TRBJ1-2; D is unresolved. The germline V gene has CDR1 MNHEY and CDR2 SVGAGI. This CDR3 region has 13 residues. V was trimmed by 10 bases and J by 0 bases, leaving 12 bases between them. DNA for the CDR3: TGTGCCACCCATGGGCAGCCTAACTATGGCTACACCTTC. Amino acid sequence: CATHGQPNYGYTF.

The gene calls are TRBV18 and TRBJ1-2; D remains unclear. Germline CDR1 reads KGHSH; CDR2 reads LQKENI. This CDR3 comprises 14 residues. Trimming shortened V by 3 bases and J by 8 bases, and 16 bases separated the two germline ends. The CDR3 reads CASSPNGSDGGYTF. The CDR3 nucleotides are TGTGCCAGCTCACCTAATGGCAGCGATGGGGGCTACACCTTC.

The CDR3 nucleotides read TGTGCCAGCAGCTTGGGTTTAGGGACAGGGGGCGGCTACACCTTC. Encoded protein: CASSLGLGTGGGYTF. The chain recombines TRBV5-4 with TRBJ1-2; 12 positions agree with TRBD1. The CDR3 has 15 amino acids. Germline loops: CDR1 SGHNT, CDR2 YYREEE (reference sequence). The V and J ends lost 0 bases and 8 bases, in that order; junction bases with no gene match: 5.

The rearrangement links TRBV9 to TRBJ2-5; weak D call: TRBD2 (6 bases). Trimming removed 0 bases from V and 5 bases from J, with 11 bases in between. There are 14 residues in the CDR3. CDR1 is SGDLS, CDR2 YYNGEE, per germline. The CDR3 here is CASSVDGGFETQYF. CDR3 sequence (DNA): TGTGCCAGCAGCGTAGACGGGGGTTTCGAGACCCAGTACTTC.

V is TRBV7-2 and J is TRBJ2-4; the D gene is possibly TRBD2 (6 bases). V gave up 4 bases and J gave up 0 bases, with 10 bases separating them. This CDR3 has 15 amino acids. CDR1 SGHTA and CDR2 FQGNSA come from the germline V gene. CDR3 DNA: TGTGCCAGCAGCTCCGGGGGTCTAGCCAAAAACATTCAGTACTTC. Translated: CASSSGGLAKNIQYF.

This chain connects TRBV5-1 to TRBJ1-6, with D possibly being TRBD1 (6 bases). This CDR3 is built from 14 residues. CDR1 SGHRS and CDR2 YFSETQ come from the germline V gene. With 1 base removed from V and 7 bases from J, the gap between germline ends came to 9 bases. This CDR3 reads CASSLKGENSPLHF. In nucleotides, the CDR3 is TGCGCCAGCAGCTTGAAGGGGGAAAATTCACCCCTCCACTTT.

CDR3 residues: CASSFTEDTGELFF. The CDR3 DNA reads TGTGCCAGCAGCTTTACAGAAGACACCGGGGAGCTGTTTTTT. The chain recombines TRBV7-2 with TRBJ2-2, with D unresolved. Germline V gene data show CDR1 as SGHTA and CDR2 as FQGNSA. V lost 3 bases to trimming and J lost 3 bases, with 8 bases between them. The CDR3 is 14 residues long.

V and J are TRBV4-1 and TRBJ2-5; 14 nucleotides agree with TRBD2. There are 17 residues in the CDR3. V dropped 5 bases and J dropped 9; count of bases not matched to a gene: 14. The germline gives CDR1 MGHRA, CDR2 YSYEKL. The CDR3 reads CASSEGLAGASLGAQYF. In DNA form, the CDR3 reads TGCGCCAGCAGCGAGGGACTAGCGGGAGCCTCCCTAGGGGCCCAGTACTTC.

This chain links TRBV5-4 with TRBJ2-2, with 13 bases that match TRBD2. Germline loops: CDR1 SGHNT, CDR2 YYREEE (reference sequence). The CDR3 has 15 amino acids. Germline trimming cut 8 bases from V and 7 bases from J; bases unmatched to any gene: 8. This chain's CDR3 is CASSTSGGEGGELFF. CDR3 in DNA: TGTGCCAGTTCTACTAGCGGGGGGGAAGGCGGGGAGCTGTTTTTT. The variable domain in full, completed from reference TRBV5-4 and TRBJ2-2, reads ETGVTQSPTHLIKTRGQQVTLRCSSQSGHNTVSWYQQALGQGPQFIFQYYREEENGRGNFPPRFSGLQFPNYSSELNVNALELDDSALYLCASSTSGGEGGELFFGEGSRLTVL.

J is TRBJ2-1 and V is TRBV24-1, with TRBD2 identical over 9 bases. Germline V CDR1 and CDR2: KGHDR, SFDVKD. The V and J ends lost 5 bases and 4 bases, in that order; junction bases with no gene match: 8. The CDR3 totals 16 residues. Here the CDR3 DNA reads TGTGCCACCAGTGCCTTGAGCGGGGGGCTTTACAATGAGCAGTTCTTC. It codes for CATSALSGGLYNEQFF.

The CDR3 is CASSVSNEQFF. DNA of the CDR3: TGTGCCAGCAGTGTCTCTAATGAGCAGTTCTTC. This chain joins TRBV2 and TRBJ2-1; D not resolved. V was clipped by 4 bases and J by 7 bases, with 5 bases between them. Germline V gives CDR1 SNHLY, CDR2 FYNNEI. CDR3 length: 11 amino acids.

This sequence joins TRBV7-2 and TRBJ2-5; TRBD1 agrees at 8 bases. CDR1 and CDR2 (germline): SGHTA, FQGNSA. With 5 bases clipped from V and 4 bases from J, the junction kept 12 bases outside the gene matches. The CDR3 loop spans 16 amino acids. CDR3 in amino acids: CASSPSDRVRSETQYF. CDR3 nucleotides: TGTGCCAGCAGCCCATCGGACAGGGTGAGGTCAGAGACCCAGTACTTC.

V usage is TRBV12-3 or TRBV12-4 and J usage is TRBJ1-1, with a tentative D call TRBD1 (6 bases). The V end was cut by 5 bases, the J end by 5 bases, with 12 bases between. CDR3 length equals 13 residues. CDR3 in amino acids: CASSRTVRTEAFF. The CDR3, as DNA: TGTGCCAGCAGTCGGACAGTCAGGACTGAAGCTTTCTTT.